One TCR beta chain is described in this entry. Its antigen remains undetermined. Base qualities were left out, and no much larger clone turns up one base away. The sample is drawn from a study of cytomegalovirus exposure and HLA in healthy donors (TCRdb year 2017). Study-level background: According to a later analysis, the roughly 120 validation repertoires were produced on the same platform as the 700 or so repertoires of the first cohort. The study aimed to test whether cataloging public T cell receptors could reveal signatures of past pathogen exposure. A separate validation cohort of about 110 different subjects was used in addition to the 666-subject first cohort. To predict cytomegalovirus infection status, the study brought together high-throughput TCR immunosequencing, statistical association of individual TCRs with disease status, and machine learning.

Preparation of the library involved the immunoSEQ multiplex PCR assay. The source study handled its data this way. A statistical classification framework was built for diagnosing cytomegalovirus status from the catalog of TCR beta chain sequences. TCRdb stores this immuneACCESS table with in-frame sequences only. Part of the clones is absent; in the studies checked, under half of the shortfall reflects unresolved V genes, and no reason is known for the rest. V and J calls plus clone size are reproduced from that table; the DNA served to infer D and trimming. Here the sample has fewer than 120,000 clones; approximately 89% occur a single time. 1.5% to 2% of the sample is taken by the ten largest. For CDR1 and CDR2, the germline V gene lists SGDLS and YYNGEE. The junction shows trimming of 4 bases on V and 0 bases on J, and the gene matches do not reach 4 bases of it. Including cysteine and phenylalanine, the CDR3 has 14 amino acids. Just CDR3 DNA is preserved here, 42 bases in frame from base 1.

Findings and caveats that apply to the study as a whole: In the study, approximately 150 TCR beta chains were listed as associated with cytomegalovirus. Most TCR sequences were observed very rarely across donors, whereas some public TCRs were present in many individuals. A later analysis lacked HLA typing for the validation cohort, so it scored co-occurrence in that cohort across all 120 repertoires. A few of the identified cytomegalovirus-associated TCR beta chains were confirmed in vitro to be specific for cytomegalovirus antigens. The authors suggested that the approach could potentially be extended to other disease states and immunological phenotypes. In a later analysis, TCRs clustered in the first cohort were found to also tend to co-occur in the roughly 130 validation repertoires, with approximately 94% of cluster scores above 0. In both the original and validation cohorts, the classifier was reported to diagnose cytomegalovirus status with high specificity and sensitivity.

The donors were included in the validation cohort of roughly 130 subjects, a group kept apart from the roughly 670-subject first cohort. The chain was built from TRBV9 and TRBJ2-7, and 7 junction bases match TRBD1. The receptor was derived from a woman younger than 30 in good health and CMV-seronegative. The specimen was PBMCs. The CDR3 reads CASSRTGSSYEQYF. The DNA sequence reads TGTGCCAGCAGCAGGACAGGAAGCTCCTACGAGCAGTACTTC.